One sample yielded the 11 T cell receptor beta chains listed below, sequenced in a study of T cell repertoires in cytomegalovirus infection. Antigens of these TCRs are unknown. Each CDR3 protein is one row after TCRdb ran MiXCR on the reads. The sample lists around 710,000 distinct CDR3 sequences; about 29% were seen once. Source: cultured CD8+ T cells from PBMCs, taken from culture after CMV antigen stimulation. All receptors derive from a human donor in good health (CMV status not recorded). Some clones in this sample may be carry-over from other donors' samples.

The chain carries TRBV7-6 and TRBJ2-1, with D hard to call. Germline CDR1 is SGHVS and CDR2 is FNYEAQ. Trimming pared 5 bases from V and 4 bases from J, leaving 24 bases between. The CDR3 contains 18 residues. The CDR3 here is CASSPTHALARLYNEQFF. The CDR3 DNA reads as TGTGCCAGCAGCCCGACTCACGCTTTGGCCCGCCTGTACAATGAGCAGTTCTTC.

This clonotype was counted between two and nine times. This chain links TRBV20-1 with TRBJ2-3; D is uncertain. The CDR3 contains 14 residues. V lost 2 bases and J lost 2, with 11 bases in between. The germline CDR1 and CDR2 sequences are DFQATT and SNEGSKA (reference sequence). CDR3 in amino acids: CSARPDQLTDTQYF. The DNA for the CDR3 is TGCAGTGCTAGACCGGACCAACTCACAGATACGCAGTATTTT.

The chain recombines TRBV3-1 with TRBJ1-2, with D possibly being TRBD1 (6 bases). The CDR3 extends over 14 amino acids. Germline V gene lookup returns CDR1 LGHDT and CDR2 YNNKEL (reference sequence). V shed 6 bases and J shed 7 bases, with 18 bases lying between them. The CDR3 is CASRLTGGLGGYTF. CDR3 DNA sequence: TGTGCCAGCAGGCTGACAGGCGGTTTGGGTGGCTACACCTTC. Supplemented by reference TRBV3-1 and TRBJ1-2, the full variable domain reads DTAVSQTPKYLVTQMGNDKSIKCEQNLGHDTMYWYKQDSKKFLKIMFSYNNKELIINETVPNRFSPKSPDKAHLNLHINSLELGDSAVYFCASRLTGGLGGYTFGSGTRLTVV.

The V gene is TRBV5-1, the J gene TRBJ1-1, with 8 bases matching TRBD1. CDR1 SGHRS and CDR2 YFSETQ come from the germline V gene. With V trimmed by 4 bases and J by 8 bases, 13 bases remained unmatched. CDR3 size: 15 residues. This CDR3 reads CASSVRTGSRKEAFF. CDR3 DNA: TGCGCCAGCAGCGTCCGGACAGGGTCGCGAAAGGAAGCTTTCTTT.

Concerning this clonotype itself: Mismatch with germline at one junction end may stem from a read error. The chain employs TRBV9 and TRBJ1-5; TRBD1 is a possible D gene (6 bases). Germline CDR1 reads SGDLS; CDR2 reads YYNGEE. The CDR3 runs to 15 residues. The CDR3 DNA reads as TGTGTCAGCAGCGTAGGAGGGGACACTTATCAGCCCCAGCATTTT. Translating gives CVSSVGGDTYQPQHF.

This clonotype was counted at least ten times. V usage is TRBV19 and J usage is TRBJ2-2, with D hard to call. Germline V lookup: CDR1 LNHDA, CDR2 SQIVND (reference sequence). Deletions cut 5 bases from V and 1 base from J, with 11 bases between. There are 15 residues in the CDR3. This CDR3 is CASSWALLNTGELFF. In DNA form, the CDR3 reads TGTGCCAGTAGTTGGGCCCTACTGAACACCGGGGAGCTGTTTTTT.

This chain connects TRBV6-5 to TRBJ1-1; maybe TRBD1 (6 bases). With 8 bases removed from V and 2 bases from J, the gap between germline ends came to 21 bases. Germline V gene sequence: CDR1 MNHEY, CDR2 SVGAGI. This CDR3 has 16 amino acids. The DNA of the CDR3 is TGTGCCAGCTCAAACCGGAGGGGACAAGTAAACACTGAAGCTTTCTTT. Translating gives CASSNRRGQVNTEAFF.

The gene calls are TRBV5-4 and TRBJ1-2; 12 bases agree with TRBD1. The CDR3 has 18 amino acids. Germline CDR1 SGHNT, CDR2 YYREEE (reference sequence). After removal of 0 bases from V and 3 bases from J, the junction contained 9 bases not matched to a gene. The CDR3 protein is CASSLETGTGGADYGYTF. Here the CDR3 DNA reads TGTGCCAGCAGCTTGGAGACCGGGACAGGGGGCGCAGACTATGGCTACACCTTC.

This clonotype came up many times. CDR3 in amino acids: CASSVPGTGIQPQHF. Here the CDR3 DNA reads TGTGCCAGCAGCGTACCCGGGACAGGGATTCAGCCCCAGCATTTT. The J gene is TRBJ1-5, the V gene TRBV7-8; 9 nucleotides align to TRBD1. The CDR3 spans 15 residues. The ends lost 5 bases at V and 6 bases at J; junction bases unmatched: 8. CDR1 is SGHVS, CDR2 FQNEAQ, per germline.

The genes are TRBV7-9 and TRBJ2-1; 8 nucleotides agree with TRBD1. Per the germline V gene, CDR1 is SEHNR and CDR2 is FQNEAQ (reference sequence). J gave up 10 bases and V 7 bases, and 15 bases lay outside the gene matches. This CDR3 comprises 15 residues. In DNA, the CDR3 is TGTGCCAGCACCCCTTCGGACAGGGTTGGGGGAGAGCAGTTCTTC. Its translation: CASTPSDRVGGEQFF.

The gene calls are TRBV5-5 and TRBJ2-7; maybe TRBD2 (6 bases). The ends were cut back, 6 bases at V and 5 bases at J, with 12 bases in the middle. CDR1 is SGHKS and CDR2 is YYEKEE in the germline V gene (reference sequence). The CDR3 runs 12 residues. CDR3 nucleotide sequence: TGTGCCAGCACTTTCCCGGGGGACGAGCAGTACTTC. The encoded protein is CASTFPGDEQYF.